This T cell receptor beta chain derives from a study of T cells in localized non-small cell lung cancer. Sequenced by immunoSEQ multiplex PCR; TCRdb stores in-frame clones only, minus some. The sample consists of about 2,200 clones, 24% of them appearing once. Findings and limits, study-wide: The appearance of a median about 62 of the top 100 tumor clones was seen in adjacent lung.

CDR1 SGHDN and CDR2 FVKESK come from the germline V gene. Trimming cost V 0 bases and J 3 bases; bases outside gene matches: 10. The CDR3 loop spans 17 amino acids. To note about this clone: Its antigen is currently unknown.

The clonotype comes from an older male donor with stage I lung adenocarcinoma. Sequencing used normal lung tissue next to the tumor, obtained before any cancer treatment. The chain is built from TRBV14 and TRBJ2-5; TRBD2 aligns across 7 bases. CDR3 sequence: CASSQDSPGGAEETQYF. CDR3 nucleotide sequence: TGTGCCAGCAGCCAAGATTCCCCGGGAGGTGCTGAAGAGACCCAGTACTTC.